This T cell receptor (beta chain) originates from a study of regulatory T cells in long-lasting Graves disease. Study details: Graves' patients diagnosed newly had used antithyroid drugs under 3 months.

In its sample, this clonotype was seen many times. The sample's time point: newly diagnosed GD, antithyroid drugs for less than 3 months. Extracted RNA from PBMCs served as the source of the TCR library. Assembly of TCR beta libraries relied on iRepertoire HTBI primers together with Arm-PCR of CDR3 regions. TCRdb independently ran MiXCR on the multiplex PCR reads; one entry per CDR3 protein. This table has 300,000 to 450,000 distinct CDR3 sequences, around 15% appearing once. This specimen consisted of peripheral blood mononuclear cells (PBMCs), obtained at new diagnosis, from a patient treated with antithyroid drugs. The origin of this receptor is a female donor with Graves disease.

The CDR3 spells CASSPWDSGTEAFF. The CDR3 DNA follows: TGTGCCAGCAGCCCTTGGGACAGCGGCACTGAAGCTTTCTTT. The V call is TRBV7-7, the J call TRBJ1-1, with 7 positions matching TRBD1. The CDR3 length is 14 residues. V shed 5 bases, J shed 4 bases, and the junction held 7 bases outside the gene matches. In germline, CDR1 is SSHAT, CDR2 FNYEAQ (reference sequence). Looking up the rest from reference TRBV7-7 and TRBJ1-1 gives the full variable domain: GAGVSQSPRYKVTKRGQDVTLRCDPISSHATLYWYQQALGQGPEFLTYFNYEAQPDKSGLPSDRFSAERPEGSISTLTIQRTEQRDSAMYRCASSPWDSGTEAFFGQGTRLTVV.